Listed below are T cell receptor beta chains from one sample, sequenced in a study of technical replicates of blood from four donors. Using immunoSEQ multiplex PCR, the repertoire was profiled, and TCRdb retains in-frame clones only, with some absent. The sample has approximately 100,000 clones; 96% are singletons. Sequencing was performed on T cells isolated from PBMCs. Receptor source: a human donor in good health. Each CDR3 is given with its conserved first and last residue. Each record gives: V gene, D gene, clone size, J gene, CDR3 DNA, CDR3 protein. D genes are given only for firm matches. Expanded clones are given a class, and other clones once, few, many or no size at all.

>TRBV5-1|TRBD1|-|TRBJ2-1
TGCGCCAGCACTCCCCTCGGGACAGGGTACAATGAGCAGTTCTTC
CASTPLGTGYNEQFF
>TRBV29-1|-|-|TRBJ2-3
TGCAGCGTTGAAAGGGAGGCAGATACGCAGTATTTT
CSVEREADTQYF
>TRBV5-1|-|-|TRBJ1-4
TGCGCCAGCCGGGCGGACACGACTAATGAAAAACTGTTTTTT
CASRADTTNEKLFF
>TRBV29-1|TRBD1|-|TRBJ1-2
TGCAGCGTTGACTTACAGGGGCCTGGCTATGGCTACACCTTC
CSVDLQGPGYGYTF
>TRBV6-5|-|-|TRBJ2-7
TGTGCCAGCAGCACACAGAGAAACTACGAGCAGTACTTC
CASSTQRNYEQYF
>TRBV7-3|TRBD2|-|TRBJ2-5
TGTGCCAGCAGCCATATAGCGGGGGGCCAAGAGACCCAGTACTTC
CASSHIAGGQETQYF
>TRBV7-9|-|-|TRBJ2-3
TGTGCCAGCAGCGGCCGGGAACTAGATACGCAGTATTTT
CASSGRELDTQYF
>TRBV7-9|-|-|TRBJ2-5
TGTGCCAGCAGCCCCCCAGGAGGGAGCCCCGGAGGGGAGACCCAGTACTTC
CASSPPGGSPGGETQYF
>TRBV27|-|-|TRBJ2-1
TGTGCCAGCAGAGCACCCAACAATGAGCAGTTCTTC
CASRAPNNEQFF
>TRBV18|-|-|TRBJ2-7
TGTGCCAGCTCACCCCTAGCTCCCAACTACGAGCAGTACTTC
CASSPLAPNYEQYF
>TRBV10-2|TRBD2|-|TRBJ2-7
TGCGCCAGCGTCGGACTAGCGGGCCCATCGTACGAGCAGTACTTC
CASVGLAGPSYEQYF
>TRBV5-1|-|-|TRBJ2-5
TGCGCCAGCAGCGGGGAGGCAGAGACCCAGTACTTC
CASSGEAETQYF
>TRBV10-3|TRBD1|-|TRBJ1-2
TGTGCCATCAGTAACCGGGACAGTGCTCTCTATGGCTACACCTTC
CAISNRDSALYGYTF
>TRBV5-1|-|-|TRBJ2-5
TGCGCCAGCAGACAGGCACATACAGTAGAGACCCAGTACTTC
CASRQAHTVETQYF
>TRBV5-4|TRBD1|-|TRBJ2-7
TGTGCCAGCAGCTTGGGACAGGGGGCGTACGAGCAGTACTTC
CASSLGQGAYEQYF
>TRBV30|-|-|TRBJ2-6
TGTGCCTGGACGCTAAGCTCTGGGGCCAACGTCCTGACTTTC
CAWTLSSGANVLTF
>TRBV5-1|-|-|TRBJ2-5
TGCGCCAGCAGCTTGGGGGCAGGGGCCACTGCCAAGGAGACCCAGTACTTC
CASSLGAGATAKETQYF
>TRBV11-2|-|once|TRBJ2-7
TGTGCCAGCAGCTTAGAGGTTGGGAGCTCCTACGAGCAGTACTTC
CASSLEVGSSYEQYF
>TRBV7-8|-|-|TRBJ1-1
TGTGCCAGCAGCATCCATTTGAACACTGAAGCTTTCTTT
CASSIHLNTEAFF
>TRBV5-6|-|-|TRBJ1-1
TGTGCCAGCAGCTCTAGGACAGAGTCCCCCCTTGGCACTGAAGCTTTCTTT
CASSSRTESPLGTEAFF
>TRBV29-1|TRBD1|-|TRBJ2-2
TGCAGCGTTGTAGACAGGGGGCTGAAGGCGGACACCGGGGAGCTGTTTTTT
CSVVDRGLKADTGELFF
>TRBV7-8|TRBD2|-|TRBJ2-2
TGTGCCAGCAGTCCTCGGACTAGCGGGGGGGCGGGGGAGCTGTTTTTT
CASSPRTSGGAGELFF
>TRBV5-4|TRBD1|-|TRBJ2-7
TGTGCCAGCAGAGAACCGGACAGGGCTTCGGACGAGCAGTACTTC
CASREPDRASDEQYF
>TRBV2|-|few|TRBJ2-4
TGTGCCAGCAGTGACAGGGGTCCCAGCAAAAACATTCAGTACTTC
CASSDRGPSKNIQYF